This passage covers 32 T cell receptor beta chains from one sample sequenced in a study of OX40 agonist ivuxolimab in advanced cancers. Method: immunoSEQ multiplex PCR; TCRdb's copy keeps in-frame clones and lacks some. The table lists approximately 91,000 clones, 70% to 90% of them singletons. This material consisted of CD4+ or CD8+ T cells sorted from blood, taken in a trial of the OX40 agonist ivuxolimab. These receptors were taken from an adult with an advanced solid tumor such as melanoma, head and neck, liver or kidney cancer.

This chain connects TRBV5-5 to TRBJ2-7, with 9 positions matching TRBD1. The V gene end was trimmed by 1 base and the J gene end by 2 bases; junction bases not matched to a gene: 10. The CDR3 has 17 amino acids. The germline V gene encodes CDR1 SGHKS and CDR2 YYEKEE (reference sequence). The CDR3 DNA sequence: TGTGCCAGCAGCTTGAAGTCTCGGGGACAGGGCCCCTACGAGCAGTACTTC. Translation gives CASSLKSRGQGPYEQYF.

This chain connects TRBV14 to TRBJ2-7, with 10 bases identical to TRBD1. Germline V gene lookup returns CDR1 SGHDN and CDR2 FVKESK. The V and J ends lost 5 bases and 2 bases, in that order; junction bases with no gene match: 9. The CDR3 is 16 amino acids. CDR3 in amino acids: CASSFTAGTGAYEQYF. The CDR3 DNA reads as TGTGCCAGCAGCTTTACCGCCGGGACAGGGGCCTACGAGCAGTACTTC. The full variable domain, with the rest looked up from reference TRBV14 and TRBJ2-7, is EAGVTQFPSHSVIEKGQTVTLRCDPISGHDNLYWYRRVMGKEIKFLLHFVKESKQDESGMPNNRFLAERTGGTYSTLKVQPAELEDSGVYFCASSFTAGTGAYEQYFGPGTRLTVT.

This chain uses TRBV7-9 with TRBJ1-6; D remains ambiguous. CDR3 size: 16 residues. Trimming removed 3 bases at V and 5 bases at J, with 14 bases between. Germline V gives CDR1 SEHNR, CDR2 FQNEAQ (reference sequence). In DNA, the CDR3 is TGTGCCAGCAGCTTGGAGGCAGCCGGGGATAATTCACCCCTCCACTTT. It codes for CASSLEAAGDNSPLHF.

The gene calls are TRBV28 and TRBJ1-4; unclear D gene. Germline values: CDR1 MDHEN, CDR2 SYDVKM. V lost 4 bases, J lost 4 bases, and 19 bases lay in between. The CDR3 contains 17 residues. CDR3 coding DNA: TGTGCCAGCAGTTCACTTGCCCTCCCCGGGCGTAATGAAAAACTGTTTTTT. Protein sequence: CASSSLALPGRNEKLFF.

The chain employs TRBV5-5 and TRBJ2-7; 10 nucleotides line up with TRBD1. After removal of 2 bases from V and 0 bases from J, the junction contained 11 bases not matched to a gene. This CDR3 is 18 amino acids long. In germline, CDR1 is SGHKS, CDR2 YYEKEE (reference sequence). The CDR3 nucleotides are TGTGCCAGCAGCTTCCTCCGGGACAGGGGAGGCACCTCCTACGAGCAGTACTTC. This encodes CASSFLRDRGGTSYEQYF.

This sequence joins TRBV20-1 and TRBJ2-1; 9 bases are a match to TRBD2. Trimming cost V 7 bases and J 11 bases; bases outside gene matches: 6. Looked up from germline, CDR1 is DFQATT and CDR2 is SNEGSKA (reference sequence). The CDR3 spans 11 residues. The CDR3 sequence is CSVRLAGQQFF. CDR3 bases: TGCAGTGTTCGTCTAGCGGGGCAGCAGTTCTTC.

The rearrangement links TRBV29-1 to TRBJ2-2; 7 positions agree with TRBD1. This CDR3 region has 14 residues. CDR1 and CDR2 (germline): SQVTM, ANQGSEA. J was trimmed by 0 bases and V by 3 bases; bases with no gene match: 1. The CDR3 loop is CSVEGTANTGELFF. The DNA of the CDR3 is TGCAGCGTTGAGGGGACAGCGAACACCGGGGAGCTGTTTTTT.

The V and J genes are TRBV2 and TRBJ1-3, with 7 bases lining up with TRBD1. The V and J ends lost 6 bases and 2 bases, in that order; junction bases with no gene match: 4. In germline, CDR1 is SNHLY, CDR2 FYNNEI. The CDR3 is made up of 14 amino acids. The CDR3 sequence: CASRADRAGNTIYF. CDR3 in DNA: TGTGCCAGCAGGGCCGACAGGGCTGGAAACACCATATATTTT.

The rearrangement links TRBV5-4 to TRBJ1-2; D gene ambiguous. The germline V and J ends were trimmed by 0 bases and 7 bases, with 13 bases remaining between them. Germline V gene sequence: CDR1 SGHNT, CDR2 YYREEE (reference sequence). The CDR3 totals 14 residues. The CDR3 coding sequence is TGTGCCAGCAGCTTGGCCGGGAATCTGGGTGGCTACACCTTC. This sequence encodes CASSLAGNLGGYTF.

As concerns this clone: The junction departs from germline at one end; a sequencing error may be responsible. The CDR3 nucleotides are TGTGCTAGCAGCTTGCTAGCGGGGGACCAAGAGACCCAGTACTTC. Its protein product is CASSLLAGDQETQYF. This chain uses TRBV7-7 with TRBJ2-5; TRBD2 agrees at 10 bases. The CDR3 has 15 amino acids. CDR1 SSHAT and CDR2 FNYEAQ come from the germline V gene (reference sequence).

The chain has TRBV5-1 and TRBJ2-3; TRBD1 might be the D (5 bases). V lost 3 bases and J 1 base, leaving 9 bases between the germline ends. Per the germline V gene, CDR1 is SGHRS and CDR2 is YFSETQ. The CDR3 spans 14 residues. The CDR3 bases are TGCGCCAGCAGCTCAATGACAGGCACAGATACGCAGTATTTT. As protein: CASSSMTGTDTQYF.

This clone was counted a single time. Other DNA sequences in the same sample also yield this CDR3. The chain joins TRBV7-3 to TRBJ2-2; D call uncertain. This CDR3 contains 15 residues. V lost 1 base to trimming and J lost 0 bases, with 6 bases between them. Germline V gene sequence: CDR1 SGHTA, CDR2 FQGTGA. This CDR3 is CASSLNPTNTGELFF. Here the CDR3 DNA reads TGTGCCAGCAGCTTAAACCCAACGAACACCGGGGAGCTGTTTTTT.

The chain couples TRBV30 to TRBJ1-3; D not certain. The V and J ends lost 5 bases and 0 bases respectively, with 11 bases between them. Germline CDR1 GTSNPN, CDR2 SVGIG (reference sequence). The CDR3 extends over 14 amino acids. CDR3 in amino acids: CAWVEWTSGNTIYF. The CDR3 DNA reads as TGTGCCTGGGTTGAGTGGACCTCTGGAAACACCATATATTTT.

J is TRBJ1-2 and V is TRBV18, with unresolved D. Germline CDR1 KGHSH, CDR2 LQKENI. The ends were cut back, 2 bases at V and 7 bases at J, with 14 bases in the middle. CDR3 length: 14 amino acids. CDR3 nucleotide sequence: TGTGCCAGCTCACCAGACCCAGCCTGGGCTGGCTACACCTTC. Residues: CASSPDPAWAGYTF.

The chain employs TRBV27 and TRBJ1-1; 7 bases agree with TRBD1. V lost 6 bases and J lost 1; bases outside the gene matches: 17. Germline assignment: CDR1 MNHEY and CDR2 SMNVEV (reference sequence). The CDR3 is 18 residues long. The CDR3 DNA reads TGTGCCAGCAGGAATCTCTACAGGGGACCTACTAGGAACACTGAAGCTTTCTTT. Its protein is CASRNLYRGPTRNTEAFF.

The chain has TRBV7-2 and TRBJ2-1, with 9 bases matching TRBD1. The CDR3 totals 15 residues. CDR1 is SGHTA and CDR2 is FQGNSA in the germline V gene. Unmatched junction bases numbered 1, after V lost 1 base and J lost 3 bases. Here the CDR3 reads CASSLGQGDYNEQFF. CDR3 nucleotide sequence: TGTGCCAGCAGCTTAGGACAGGGGGACTACAATGAGCAGTTCTTC.

This clone was seen only a few times. The chain recombines TRBV30 with TRBJ2-5; D tentatively fits TRBD1 or TRBD2 (6 bases each). The germline V gene encodes CDR1 GTSNPN and CDR2 SVGIG (reference sequence). This CDR3 spans 15 amino acids. Trimming took 0 bases from V and 3 from J, leaving 14 bases between them. As DNA, the CDR3 is TGTGCCTGGAGTGTACGTGCAGGGGAGGAAGAGACCCAGTACTTC. This codes for CAWSVRAGEEETQYF.

In nucleotides, the CDR3 is TGCGCCAGCAGCCAAGATTCCTCTAGGGCTCTGGGGGGCCGAAACACCATATATTTT. Translation: CASSQDSSRALGGRNTIYF. V and J are TRBV4-1 and TRBJ1-3; D might be TRBD1 (6 bases). The CDR3 contains 19 residues. CDR1 and CDR2 (germline): MGHRA, YSYEKL. V was cut by 0 bases and J by 5 bases, with 23 bases left in between.

This clone was seen a single time. The gene calls are TRBV30 and TRBJ2-2; 10 positions match TRBD1. Germline lookup yields CDR1 GTSNPN and CDR2 SVGIG (reference sequence). The CDR3 is 14 amino acids. After removal of 2 bases from V and 6 bases from J, the junction contained 3 bases not matched to a gene. CDR3 sequence: CAWSLGTGAGELFF. The CDR3 DNA reads TGTGCCTGGAGTTTGGGGACAGGGGCCGGGGAGCTGTTTTTT.

V is TRBV6-4 and J is TRBJ2-5, with D tentatively TRBD1 or TRBD2 (5 bases each). Germline lookup yields CDR1 MRHNA and CDR2 SNTAGT. This CDR3 is 13 amino acids long. The V end lost 8 bases, the J end lost 4 bases, and 14 bases lay between the germline ends. CDR3 residues: CASGAKGPETQYF. CDR3 coding DNA: TGTGCCAGCGGGGCCAAGGGACCAGAGACCCAGTACTTC.

The chain links TRBV7-9 to TRBJ2-4, with D unclear. This CDR3 has 19 residues. The ends were cut back, 1 base at V and 0 bases at J, with 19 bases in the middle. Germline V gene lookup returns CDR1 SEHNR and CDR2 FQNEAQ (reference sequence). CDR3 DNA: TGTGCCAGCAGCTTAGTGAGGCTTCGGGCAACTCTAGCCAAAAACATTCAGTACTTC. Translating it yields CASSLVRLRATLAKNIQYF.

This chain joins TRBV7-2 and TRBJ2-7; the match to TRBD1 covers 10 bases. Germline-derived CDR1 and CDR2 are SGHTA and FQGNSA. After removal of 4 bases from V and 6 bases from J, the junction contained 9 bases not matched to a gene. The CDR3 consists of 15 residues. CDR3 amino acids: CASSSPTGGRREQYF. CDR3 nucleotide sequence: TGTGCCAGCAGCTCACCGACAGGGGGCCGTCGCGAGCAGTACTTC.

The V gene is TRBV4-1, the J gene TRBJ1-5; D remains ambiguous. Trimming removed 0 bases at V and 0 bases at J, with 12 bases between. Germline assignment: CDR1 MGHRA and CDR2 YSYEKL. The CDR3 covers 17 residues. The CDR3 DNA is TGCGCCAGCAGCCAAGAAGTTGGATTTTATAGCAATCAGCCCCAGCATTTT. This sequence encodes CASSQEVGFYSNQPQHF.

In DNA, the CDR3 is TGCGCCAGCAGCTCAGACACGGGCGGGGGATCACCCCTCCACTTT. The encoded protein is CASSSDTGGGSPLHF. The chain combines TRBV5-1 with TRBJ1-6, with a weak D call TRBD1 (5 bases). CDR1 and CDR2 from the germline V gene are SGHRS and YFSETQ. Trimming stripped 3 bases from V and 10 bases from J, with 17 bases between. The CDR3 is 15 amino acids.

This clone showed up just once. This chain uses TRBV19 with TRBJ2-5; weak D call: TRBD1 (6 bases). The ends were cut back, 4 bases at V and 1 base at J, with 10 bases in the middle. The CDR3 is 14 residues long. Per germline, CDR1 LNHDA and CDR2 SQIVND (reference sequence). CDR3 in DNA: TGTGCCAGTAGTACGACAGGTTCCCAAGAGACCCAGTACTTC. Protein product: CASSTTGSQETQYF.

This chain connects TRBV2 to TRBJ2-1; 9 nucleotides line up with TRBD1. This CDR3 contains 15 residues. V trimming: 3 bases; J trimming: 4 bases; junction bases outside the gene matches: 4. Germline-derived CDR1 and CDR2 are SNHLY and FYNNEI. Here the CDR3 reads CASSERQGDYNEQFF. CDR3 coding DNA: TGTGCCAGCAGTGAGCGACAGGGGGATTACAATGAGCAGTTCTTC.

The chain has TRBV9 and TRBJ2-1; 9 bases are shared with TRBD1. V gave up 4 bases and J gave up 4 bases; unmatched junction bases: 6. Germline-derived CDR1 and CDR2 are SGDLS and YYNGEE. The CDR3 is 15 residues long. CDR3 loop: CASSPGQGRYNEQFF. For the CDR3, the DNA is TGTGCCAGCAGCCCGGGACAGGGCCGATACAATGAGCAGTTCTTC.

This clone was observed once. The gene calls are TRBV5-4 and TRBJ2-7; the match to TRBD1 covers 10 bases. CDR3 size: 16 residues. Germline V gene data show CDR1 as SGHNT and CDR2 as YYREEE (reference sequence). Trimming cost V 1 base and J 1 base; bases outside gene matches: 5. CDR3 residues: CASSLHGTGVSYEQYF. DNA of the CDR3: TGTGCCAGCAGCTTGCACGGGACAGGGGTATCCTACGAGCAGTACTTC.

The chain carries TRBV6-6 and TRBJ1-6, with D uncertain. Between the trimmed V and J ends, which lost 8 bases and 10 bases, there was a span of 24 bases. This CDR3 is 16 amino acids long. Germline V gives CDR1 MNHNY, CDR2 SVGAGI (reference sequence). For the CDR3, the DNA is TGTGCCAGCGGGCCTCCCGTTGTAACTGCGGCCTCACCCCTCCACTTT. It yields the protein CASGPPVVTAASPLHF.

The table lists this clone with a count of one. CDR3 in DNA: TGTGCCAGCAGCCTGACCGGGACTACCCCCACCGGGGAGCTGTTTTTT. This gives the protein CASSLTGTTPTGELFF. V is TRBV7-2 and J is TRBJ2-2, with TRBD2 matching 7 bases. CDR3 length equals 16 residues. CDR1 and CDR2 from the germline V gene are SGHTA and FQGNSA. V shed 5 bases and J 4 bases; nucleotides not matched to a gene: 10.

The chain employs TRBV4-1 and TRBJ2-3; D call uncertain. The CDR3 contains 16 residues. Germline V gene data show CDR1 as MGHRA and CDR2 as YSYEKL. Trimming removed 4 bases at V and 0 bases at J, with 14 bases between. Here the CDR3 reads CASSPYEDLSTDTQYF. The CDR3, as DNA: TGCGCCAGCAGCCCGTATGAGGACCTTAGCACAGATACGCAGTATTTT.

This clone was observed a handful of times. The V call is TRBV6-5, the J call TRBJ1-2; maybe TRBD1 (5 bases). Germline V CDR1 and CDR2: MNHEY, SVGAGI. V was clipped by 0 bases and J by 4 bases, with 12 bases between them. The CDR3 spans 15 residues. The CDR3 coding sequence is TGTGCCAGCAGTTACTCGGGGGGAAGATCCTATGGCTACACCTTC. It is translated as CASSYSGGRSYGYTF.